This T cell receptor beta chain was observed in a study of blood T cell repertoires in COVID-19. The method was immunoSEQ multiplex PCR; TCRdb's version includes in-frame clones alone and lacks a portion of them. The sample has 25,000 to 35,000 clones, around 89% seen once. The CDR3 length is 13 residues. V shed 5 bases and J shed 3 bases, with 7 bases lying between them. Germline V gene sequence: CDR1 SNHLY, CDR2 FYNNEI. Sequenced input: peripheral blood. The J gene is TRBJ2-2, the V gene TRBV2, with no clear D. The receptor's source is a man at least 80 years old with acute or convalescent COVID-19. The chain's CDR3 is CASSLRYTGELFF. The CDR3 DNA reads TGTGCCAGCAGTCTTCGTTACACCGGGGAGCTGTTTTTT.